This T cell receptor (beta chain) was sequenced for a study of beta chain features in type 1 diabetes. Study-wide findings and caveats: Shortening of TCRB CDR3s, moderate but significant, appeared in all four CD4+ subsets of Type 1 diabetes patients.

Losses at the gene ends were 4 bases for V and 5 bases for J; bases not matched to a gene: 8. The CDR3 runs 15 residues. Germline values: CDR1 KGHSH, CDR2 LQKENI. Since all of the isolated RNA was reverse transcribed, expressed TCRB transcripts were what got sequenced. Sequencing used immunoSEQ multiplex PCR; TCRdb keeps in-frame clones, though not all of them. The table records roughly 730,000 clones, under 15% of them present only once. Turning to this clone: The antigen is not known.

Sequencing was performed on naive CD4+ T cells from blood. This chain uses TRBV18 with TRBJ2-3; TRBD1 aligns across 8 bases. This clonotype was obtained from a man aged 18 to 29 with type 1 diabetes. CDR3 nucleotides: TGTGCCAGCTCACTGCGGACAGGGACGGGAGATACGCAGTATTTT. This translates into CASSLRTGTGDTQYF.